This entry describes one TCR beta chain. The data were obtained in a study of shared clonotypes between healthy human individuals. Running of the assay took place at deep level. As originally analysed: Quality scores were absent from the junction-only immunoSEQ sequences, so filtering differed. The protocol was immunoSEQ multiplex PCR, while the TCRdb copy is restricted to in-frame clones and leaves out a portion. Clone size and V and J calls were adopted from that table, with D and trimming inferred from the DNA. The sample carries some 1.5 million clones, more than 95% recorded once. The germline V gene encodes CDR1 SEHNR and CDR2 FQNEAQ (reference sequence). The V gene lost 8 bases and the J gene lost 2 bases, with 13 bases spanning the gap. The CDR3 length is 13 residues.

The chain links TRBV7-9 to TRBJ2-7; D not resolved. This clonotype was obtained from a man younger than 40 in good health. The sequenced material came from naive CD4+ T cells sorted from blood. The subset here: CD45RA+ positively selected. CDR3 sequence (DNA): TGTGCCAGCCGCCATGAACTGACCTACGAGCAGTACTTC. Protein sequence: CASRHELTYEQYF. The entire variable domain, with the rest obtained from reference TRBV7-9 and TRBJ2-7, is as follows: DTGVSQNPRHKITKRGQNVTFRCDPISEHNRLYWYRQTLGQGPEFLTYFQNEAQLEKSRLLSDRFSAERPKGSFSTLEIQRTEQGDSAMYLCASRHELTYEQYFGPGTRLTVT.